One and the same sample provided the 32 T cell receptor beta chains below, sequenced in a study of T cell clonality in common variable immunodeficiency. This table comes from immunoSEQ multiplex PCR, and its TCRdb copy is limited to in-frame clones, with some not included. Sampling found about 20,000 clones, none seen once. Study-level results: Common variable immunodeficiency TCR beta sequences reportedly had fewer deletions and N-nucleotide insertions.

No antigens are known for them. Input material: peripheral blood mononuclear cells. These receptors came from a human donor with common variable immunodeficiency.

CDR3 region: CASSEGQTNTDTQYF. CDR3 bases read: TGTGCCAGCTCAGAGGGACAGACGAACACAGATACG. V gene TRBV18 combines with J gene TRBJ2-3; 7 nucleotides agree with TRBD1. The read terminates 3 residues ahead of where the CDR3 ends, so the germline J gene completes it. The CDR3 runs to 15 residues. The trim removed 5 bases at V and 2 bases at J, leaving 7 bases unmatched. Germline V gene sequence: CDR1 KGHSH, CDR2 LQKENI.

Concerning this clone itself: The read comes to an end 3 residues before the CDR3 does, leaving the germline J gene to fill in the end. The rearrangement links TRBV6-1 to TRBJ2-2, with D unresolved. CDR1 is MNHNS and CDR2 is SASEGT in the germline V gene. The V and J ends lost 3 bases and 2 bases respectively, with 7 bases between them. This CDR3 spans 14 amino acids. The CDR3 spells CASSELTNTGELFF. The part of the CDR3 DNA that was read is TGTGCCAGCAGTGAGTTAACTAACACCGGGGAG.

Remarks on this clone: The read stops 3 residues short of the end of the CDR3; the missing end is completed from the germline J gene. V is TRBV19 and J is TRBJ2-7; D is ambiguous. Germline CDR1 and CDR2: LNHDA and SQIVND (reference sequence). V lost 1 base, J lost 2 bases, and 9 bases lay in between. This CDR3 has 14 amino acids. The part of the CDR3 DNA that was read is TGTGCCAGTAGTATAGTGATGGGCACCTACGAG. This encodes CASSIVMGTYE. The full CDR3 protein reads CASSIVMGTYEQYF.

This clone was recorded a few times. Coverage ceases 3 residues before the CDR3 finishes, and the germline J gene fills in the end. The V gene is TRBV2, the J gene TRBJ2-2; no clear D gene. This CDR3 comprises 14 residues. Per germline, CDR1 SNHLY and CDR2 FYNNEI. V was clipped by 10 bases and J by 4 bases, with 16 bases between them. The DNA read from the CDR3 is TGTGCCATCTCGATTCCAAACACCACCGGGGAG. It specifies CAISIPNTTGE. The full CDR3 sequence reads CAISIPNTTGELFF.

This clone was found a few times. The read gets to within 3 residues of the CDR3 end, and the germline J gene fills in the rest. At the DNA level, this CDR3 is encoded by other sequences in the same sample as well. The chain is built from TRBV7-6 and TRBJ2-1; TRBD1 agrees at 7 bases. Germline CDR1 is SGHVS and CDR2 is FNYEAQ. This CDR3 is 15 amino acids long. Trimming removed 0 bases from V and 4 bases from J; junction bases left unmatched: 3. CDR3 sequence reads: CASSLAGGLYNEQFF. CDR3 bases read: TGTGCCAGCAGCTTAGCAGGGGGCCTGTACAATGAG.

Of note for this clone: Sequencing ends 3 residues short of the CDR3 end; the germline J gene provides the rest. The rearrangement links TRBV5-1 to TRBJ2-2; no definite D call. CDR1 and CDR2 (germline): SGHRS, YFSETQ. The CDR3 is made up of 15 amino acids. The V and J ends lost 1 base and 2 bases respectively, with 9 bases between them. Here the CDR3 reads CASSLQWPNTGELFF. CDR3 bases read: TGCGCCAGCAGCTTGCAGTGGCCTAACACCGGGGAG.

As to this clone: The read ends 3 residues before the CDR3 terminus; that terminus is restored from the germline J gene. V gene TRBV11-3 combines with J gene TRBJ2-5, with 9 bases matching TRBD2. The V segment lost 5 bases and the J segment 4 bases; nucleotides outside the gene matches: 8. CDR1 and CDR2 (germline): SGHNT, YENEEA. CDR3 length: 15 amino acids. CDR3 DNA, as far as it was read: TGTGCCAGCAGCCCGCGGGGACTAGCAGGAGAGACC. Its protein product is CASSPRGLAGET. Given in full, the CDR3 is CASSPRGLAGETQYF.

This clone was seen more than once but under ten times. The read falls 3 residues short of the CDR3 end, and the missing part is taken from the germline J gene. This chain uses TRBV20-1 with TRBJ2-5; tentative D call: TRBD1 (6 bases). Germline CDR1 and CDR2: DFQATT and SNEGSKA (reference sequence). CDR3 size: 14 residues. Trimming pared 5 bases from V and 4 bases from J, leaving 17 bases between. CDR3 bases read: TGCAGTGCTGCCCCCCTAGGGGGACGAGAGACC. Amino acids: CSAAPLGGRET. The complete CDR3 reads CSAAPLGGRETQYF.

Notes on this clone: The read terminates 3 residues ahead of where the CDR3 ends, so the germline J gene completes it. This chain connects TRBV7-3 to TRBJ2-3, with 10 bases matching TRBD2. The junction had 2 bases not matched to a gene; V was cut back by 4 bases and J by 1 base. The germline V gene encodes CDR1 SGHTA and CDR2 FQGTGA. The CDR3 has 15 amino acids. This chain's CDR3 is CASSYGTSGTDTQYF. The DNA read from the CDR3 is TGTGCCAGCAGCTACGGGACTAGCGGCACAGATACG. Together with reference TRBV7-3 and TRBJ2-3, the CDR3 gives the full variable domain: GAGVSQTPSNKVTEKGKYVELRCDPISGHTALYWYRQSLGQGPEFLIYFQGTGAADDSGLPNDRFFAVRPEGSVSTLKIQRTERGDSAVYLCASSYGTSGTDTQYFGPGTRLTVL.

To note about this clone: The read ends 3 residues before the CDR3 terminus; that terminus is restored from the germline J gene. The rearrangement joins TRBV2 to TRBJ1-2, with D unresolved. There are 12 residues in the CDR3. From germline, CDR1 is SNHLY and CDR2 FYNNEI. The CDR3 DNA, read in part, is TGTGCCAGCAGCCTTCAACAAAGGGGC. Translating it yields CASSLQQRG. The entire CDR3 protein reads CASSLQQRGYTF.

For this clone: The DNA ends 3 residues before the CDR3 does, and the rest of the CDR3 is filled in from the germline J gene. The rearrangement uses TRBV19 and TRBJ1-1; 7 bases are a match to TRBD1. Germline-derived CDR1 and CDR2 are LNHDA and SQIVND (reference sequence). This CDR3 spans 16 amino acids. V lost 4 bases and J lost 1; bases outside the gene matches: 9. CDR3 amino acids: CASSTPLPGGNTEAFF. The CDR3 DNA, read in part, is TGTGCCAGTAGTACCCCCCTCCCAGGGGGGAACACTGAA.

Concerning this clone itself: The CDR3 is cut off 3 residues early in the read; its end comes from the germline J gene. The chain links TRBV13 to TRBJ2-3; 8 bases agree with TRBD1. The CDR3 spans 17 residues. The V gene end was trimmed by 5 bases and the J gene end by 0 bases; junction bases not matched to a gene: 10. Germline CDR1 PRHDT, CDR2 FYEKMQ (reference sequence). CDR3 sequence: CASSRESTGASTDTQYF. The CDR3 DNA, read in part, is TGTGCCAGCAGCAGAGAATCGACAGGGGCGAGCACAGATACG.

This clone was seen a few times. The sequence runs out 3 residues before the end of the CDR3; the remainder is reconstructed from the germline J gene. This sequence joins TRBV30 and TRBJ2-7; D might be TRBD1 (6 bases). The V gene lost 7 bases and the J gene lost 5 bases, with 21 bases spanning the gap. Germline V CDR1 and CDR2: GTSNPN, SVGIG (reference sequence). This CDR3 region has 14 residues. CDR3 DNA, as far as it was read: TGTGCCTACCACAGGGAGATGGGCCTCAACGAG. Its translation: CAYHREMGLNE. The full CDR3 is CAYHREMGLNEQYF.

This clone appeared a few times. The read comes to an end 3 residues before the CDR3 does, leaving the germline J gene to fill in the end. This rearrangement joins TRBV19 to TRBJ1-2; 7 nucleotides align to TRBD1. Germline V gene sequence: CDR1 LNHDA, CDR2 SQIVND (reference sequence). CDR3 length equals 14 residues. The V segment lost 5 bases and the J segment 0 bases; nucleotides outside the gene matches: 3. The CDR3 bases that were read are TGTGCCAGTAGTTTTACAGGGGCTAACTATGGC. Encoded protein: CASSFTGANYG. The entire CDR3 reads CASSFTGANYGYTF.

This clone was observed a handful of times. From the germline J gene comes the end of the CDR3, since the read stops 3 residues before it. The chain employs TRBV7-9 and TRBJ2-1; TRBD2 matches at 10 bases. Trimming at V came to 3 bases and at J to 8 bases, leaving 7 bases not matched to a gene. This CDR3 has 15 amino acids. Germline CDR1 reads SEHNR; CDR2 reads FQNEAQ (reference sequence). The DNA read from the CDR3 is TGTGCCAGCAGCTTGCTCGGACTAGCGGTCGATGAG. It codes for CASSLLGLAVDE. The whole CDR3 is CASSLLGLAVDEQFF.

Details on this clone: The read halts 3 residues ahead of the CDR3 end, with the missing end drawn from the germline J gene. The chain combines TRBV19 with TRBJ1-2, with TRBD1 matching 9 bases. The CDR3 extends over 14 amino acids. The germline gives CDR1 LNHDA, CDR2 SQIVND (reference sequence). V lost 5 bases, J lost 5 bases, and 6 bases stayed unmatched. CDR3 residues: CASSSYGTGYGYTF. CDR3 DNA (partial): TGTGCCAGTAGTTCTTACGGGACAGGGTATGGC.

The sample holds a few counts of this clone. Coverage ceases 3 residues before the CDR3 finishes, and the germline J gene fills in the end. The V and J genes are TRBV6-1 and TRBJ2-7; 8 bases are a match to TRBD2. Trimming took 2 bases from V and 5 from J; bases not matched to a gene: 8. CDR3 size: 15 residues. CDR1 is MNHNS, CDR2 SASEGT, per germline. The CDR3 sequence: CASSEYGTSINEQYF. The CDR3 bases that were read are TGTGCCAGCAGTGAATATGGGACTAGTATAAACGAG.

This clone was seen more than once but under ten times. With the read ending 3 residues before the CDR3 end, the germline J gene is used to fill in that end. V and J are TRBV7-9 and TRBJ1-4; unclear D gene. V shed 5 bases and J shed 0 bases, with 10 bases lying between them. This CDR3 has 15 amino acids. The germline V gene encodes CDR1 SEHNR and CDR2 FQNEAQ (reference sequence). The DNA read from the CDR3 is TGTGCCAGCAGCGCCGACACGGCAACTAATGAAAAA. Its translation: CASSADTATNEK. The CDR3, in full, reads CASSADTATNEKLFF.

A few counts support this clone. The CDR3 extends 3 residues past the end of the read, so its final part is completed from the germline J gene. The chain links TRBV7-7 to TRBJ2-5; weak D call: TRBD1 (6 bases). V was clipped by 4 bases and J by 0 bases, with 6 bases between them. Germline lookup yields CDR1 SSHAT and CDR2 FNYEAQ (reference sequence). This CDR3 region has 13 residues. CDR3 region: CASSWTDQETQYF. The CDR3 DNA, read in part, is TGTGCCAGCAGCTGGACAGACCAAGAGACC.

This clone was detected a few times. The CDR3 end lies 3 residues beyond the end of the read and is filled in from the germline J gene. The V and J genes are TRBV7-2 and TRBJ2-3, with 7 bases identical to TRBD2. Germline V lookup: CDR1 SGHTA, CDR2 FQGNSA. The CDR3 spans 15 residues. Unmatched junction bases numbered 10, after V lost 4 bases and J lost 6 bases. The covered CDR3 bases are TGTGCCAGCAGCTCTGCCCGGGGGGTGGCGGATACG. Protein: CASSSARGVADT. The whole CDR3 region reads CASSSARGVADTQYF.

Notes on this clone: The CDR3 extends 3 residues past the end of the read, so its final part is completed from the germline J gene. The chain employs TRBV19 and TRBJ1-5, with no clear D. Germline V CDR1 and CDR2: LNHDA, SQIVND (reference sequence). The V and J ends lost 7 bases and 0 bases respectively, with 13 bases between them. The length of the CDR3 is 15 residues. Partial CDR3 DNA: TGTGCCAGTACTGTTGGTAGACATAGCAATCAGCCC. Protein sequence: CASTVGRHSNQP. The entire CDR3 is CASTVGRHSNQPQHF.

This clone has a handful of counts. Read data end 3 residues before the CDR3 end; the end is taken from the germline J gene. This chain uses TRBV5-1 with TRBJ2-4; TRBD1 matches at 10 bases. V dropped 2 bases and J dropped 8; count of bases not matched to a gene: 4. Germline V gives CDR1 SGHRS, CDR2 YFSETQ. The CDR3 is made up of 14 amino acids. CDR3 sequence: CASSFGQGEYIQYF. CDR3 DNA (partial): TGCGCCAGCAGCTTCGGACAGGGGGAGTACATT.

The part of the CDR3 DNA that was read is TGTGCCGGGAAACAGGGCACCGGGGAG. Translated, it gives CAGKQGTGE. In full, the CDR3 is CAGKQGTGELFF. The chain uses TRBV7-9 and TRBJ2-2; D may be TRBD1 (6 bases). The read halts 3 residues ahead of the CDR3 end, with the missing end drawn from the germline J gene. CDR1 SEHNR and CDR2 FQNEAQ come from the germline V gene (reference sequence). This CDR3 is built from 12 residues. Between the trimmed V and J ends, which lost 11 bases and 4 bases, there was a span of 11 bases.

This clone was observed a few times. Read sequence stops 3 residues before the CDR3 end, and the germline J gene provides the missing end. The chain is built from TRBV18 and TRBJ1-2; D is unclear. This CDR3 is 12 amino acids long. The V gene lost 5 bases and the J gene lost 2 bases, with 6 bases spanning the gap. The germline V gene encodes CDR1 KGHSH and CDR2 LQKENI. The CDR3 here is CASSGTNYGYTF. CDR3 bases read: TGTGCCAGCTCAGGTACAAACTATGGC.

This clone has just a few counts. The read comes to an end 3 residues before the CDR3 does, leaving the germline J gene to fill in the end. V and J are TRBV7-9 and TRBJ2-3, with 7 bases lining up with TRBD1. With V trimmed by 1 base and J by 5 bases, 3 bases remained unmatched. From germline, CDR1 is SEHNR and CDR2 FQNEAQ (reference sequence). This CDR3 comprises 14 residues. The CDR3 is CASSLEGARDTQYF. The CDR3 bases that were read are TGTGCCAGCAGCTTAGAGGGGGCACGAGATACG.

This clone showed up just a few times. The read ends 3 residues shy of where the CDR3 ends; the end is completed using the germline J gene. This rearrangement joins TRBV6-2 or TRBV6-3 to TRBJ2-5; 8 bases agree with TRBD2. V shed 6 bases and J 3 bases; nucleotides not matched to a gene: 12. Germline lookup yields CDR1 MNHEY and CDR2 SVGEGT. CDR3 length equals 16 residues. The CDR3 reads CASSPGPSRGEETQYF. The sequenced part of the CDR3 DNA is TGTGCCAGCAGCCCCGGGCCTTCGCGGGGGGAAGAGACC.

This clone was seen more than once but under ten times. The sequence runs out 3 residues before the end of the CDR3; the remainder is reconstructed from the germline J gene. The chain employs TRBV19 and TRBJ2-6; no clear D gene. The germline CDR1 and CDR2 sequences are LNHDA and SQIVND (reference sequence). Trimming pared 11 bases from V and 7 bases from J, leaving 12 bases between. The CDR3 sequence is 12 residues long. The DNA read from the CDR3 is TGTGCCGTAGCAGTTGGTGCCAACGTC. The encoded protein is CAVAVGANV. The full CDR3 reads CAVAVGANVLTF. Variable domain in full (rest from reference TRBV19 and TRBJ2-6): DGGITQSPKYLFRKEGQNVTLSCEQNLNHDAMYWYRQDPGQGLRLIYYSQIVNDFQKGDIAEGYSVSREKKESFPLTVTSAQKNPTAFYLCAVAVGANVLTFGAGSRLTVL.

There are many counts of this clone. The CDR3 end is not reached by the read, which stops 3 residues before it; the germline J gene fills it in. This chain links TRBV5-1 with TRBJ2-2; weak D call: TRBD2 (5 bases). CDR3 length: 15 amino acids. V shed 6 bases and J shed 5 bases, with 17 bases lying between them. Germline V CDR1 and CDR2: SGHRS, YFSETQ. The CDR3 loop is CASTLAPTGTGELFF. CDR3 DNA, as far as it was read: TGCGCCAGCACCCTAGCCCCTACTGGTACCGGGGAG. Together with reference TRBV5-1 and TRBJ2-2, the CDR3 gives the full variable domain: KAGVTQTPRYLIKTRGQQVTLSCSPISGHRSVSWYQQTPGQGLQFLFEYFSETQRNKGNFPGRFSGRQFSNSRSEMNVSTLELGDSALYLCASTLAPTGTGELFFGEGSRLTVL.

To note about this clone: The missing CDR3 end, 3 residues past where the read stops, is filled in from the germline J gene. This chain uses TRBV19 with TRBJ2-3, with D maybe TRBD1 (5 bases). V lost 3 bases and J lost 3, with 10 bases in between. The CDR3 covers 14 residues. Germline CDR1 reads LNHDA; CDR2 reads SQIVND (reference sequence). This CDR3 reads CASSMGPGTDTQYF. Partial CDR3 DNA: TGTGCCAGTAGTATGGGGCCAGGGACAGATACG.

This clone was observed a handful of times. CDR3 loop: CASSLNPLAQETQYF. CDR3 bases read: TGCGCCAGCAGCCTCAACCCGCTAGCGCAAGAGACC. The V gene is TRBV5-1, the J gene TRBJ2-5; D is perhaps TRBD2 (6 bases). The read terminates 3 residues before the CDR3 end, so the remaining end is supplied by the germline J gene. Trimming removed 4 bases at V and 2 bases at J, with 15 bases between. From germline, CDR1 is SGHRS and CDR2 YFSETQ. The CDR3 runs to 15 residues.

Points on this clone: The read stops 3 residues short of the end of the CDR3; the missing end is completed from the germline J gene. The rearrangement uses TRBV19 and TRBJ2-5; 11 nucleotides align to TRBD2. CDR3 length: 17 residues. Germline assignment: CDR1 LNHDA and CDR2 SQIVND (reference sequence). Trimming cost V 5 bases and J 5 bases; bases outside gene matches: 13. The CDR3 protein is CASSSGETSGVWETQYF. The covered CDR3 bases are TGTGCCAGTAGTTCCGGGGAGACTAGCGGGGTATGGGAGACC.

This clone was recorded at least ten times. Read sequence stops 3 residues before the CDR3 end, and the germline J gene provides the missing end. The V and J genes are TRBV29-1 and TRBJ2-3; TRBD2 agrees at 7 bases. The CDR3 contains 13 residues. Trimming cost V 5 bases and J 0 bases; bases outside gene matches: 2. Germline V gene lookup returns CDR1 SQVTM and CDR2 ANQGSEA. The CDR3 is CSVPRGSTDTQYF. CDR3 DNA (partial): TGCAGCGTTCCGCGGGGGAGCACAGATACG.